Following are 8 T cell receptor beta chains from one sample sequenced in a study of T cell responses to AZD1222 COVID-19 vaccine. Produced via immunoSEQ multiplex PCR; TCRdb's table is partial and in-frame only. Of about 210,000 clones in the sample, approximately 94% are singletons; the top ten hold around 1.5%. The specimen was peripheral blood, collected 28 days after the second dose of the MenACWY control vaccine. These receptors were taken from an adult who received the MenACWY meningococcal vaccine as a control.

The V call is TRBV3-1 (or the pseudogene TRBV3-2), the J call TRBJ1-6, with unresolved D. Trimming pared 0 bases from V and 7 bases from J, leaving 13 bases between. In germline, CDR1 is LGHDT, CDR2 YNNKEL (reference sequence). This CDR3 spans 16 amino acids. CDR3 sequence (DNA): TGTGCCAGCAGCCAAGAGAGGGCAGGAGGGAATTCACCCCTCCACTTT. Protein sequence: CASSQERAGGNSPLHF.

The rearrangement joins TRBV7-9 to TRBJ1-5; TRBD1 matches at 11 bases. Trimming at V came to 4 bases and at J to 6 bases, leaving 8 bases not matched to a gene. Looked up from germline, CDR1 is SEHNR and CDR2 is FQNEAQ (reference sequence). This CDR3 has 16 residues. CDR3 loop: CASSSGQGVGGQPQHF. The CDR3 nucleotides are TGTGCCAGCAGCTCGGGACAGGGGGTCGGAGGTCAGCCCCAGCATTTT. Looking up the rest from reference TRBV7-9 and TRBJ1-5 gives the full variable domain: DTGVSQNPRHKITKRGQNVTFRCDPISEHNRLYWYRQTLGQGPEFLTYFQNEAQLEKSRLLSDRFSAERPKGSFSTLEIQRTEQGDSAMYLCASSSGQGVGGQPQHFGDGTRLSIL.

This chain joins TRBV2 and TRBJ1-6; 7 nucleotides line up with TRBD1. This CDR3 spans 16 amino acids. CDR1 is SNHLY and CDR2 is FYNNEI in the germline V gene. The V and J ends lost 4 bases and 7 bases, in that order; junction bases with no gene match: 10. The CDR3 region is CASSALPGQTNSPLHF. The CDR3 DNA reads as TGTGCCAGCAGTGCTCTTCCGGGACAGACCAATTCACCCCTCCACTTT.

The rearrangement joins TRBV12-3 or TRBV12-4 to TRBJ2-2, with D hard to call. V lost 7 bases and J 7 bases, leaving 7 bases between the germline ends. CDR3 length equals 11 residues. CDR3 coding DNA: TGTGCCAGCACCAAGGTCGGGGAGCTGTTTTTT. It is translated as CASTKVGELFF.

The chain is built from TRBV5-6 and TRBJ1-3; D gene uncertain. The CDR3 spans 15 residues. V lost 0 bases, J lost 0 bases, and 7 bases lay in between. The germline gives CDR1 SGHDT, CDR2 YYEEEE. Written as DNA, the CDR3 is TGTGCCAGCAGCTTGGCGGGGTTCTCTGGAAACACCATATATTTT. Translation gives CASSLAGFSGNTIYF.

The DNA of the CDR3 is TGTGCCAGCAGCGTCGGACAGGGGGCGGGGGAGCAGTACTTC. This translates into CASSVGQGAGEQYF. The V and J genes are TRBV7-2 and TRBJ2-7; 11 nucleotides align to TRBD1. V lost 5 bases and J lost 7; bases outside the gene matches: 7. From germline, CDR1 is SGHTA and CDR2 FQGNSA. CDR3 length equals 14 residues.

The chain has TRBV29-1 and TRBJ2-1, with unresolved D. V lost 3 bases and J 0 bases, leaving 12 bases between the germline ends. The CDR3 has 15 residues. The germline V gene encodes CDR1 SQVTM and CDR2 ANQGSEA. The CDR3 DNA is TGCAGCGTTGACGGGCGGCAAAGCTCCTACAATGAGCAGTTCTTC. Its protein product is CSVDGRQSSYNEQFF.

The J gene is TRBJ1-2, the V gene TRBV7-8, with TRBD1 matching 7 bases. The germline V gene encodes CDR1 SGHVS and CDR2 FQNEAQ. The CDR3 sequence is 13 residues long. Trimming cost V 5 bases and J 8 bases; bases outside gene matches: 8. CDR3 nucleotide sequence: TGTGCCAGCAGCCTTAACAGGGGAGGCGGCTACACCTTC. It is translated as CASSLNRGGGYTF.